This note documents a single T cell receptor (beta chain) sequence. Its antigen is undetermined. It was with 60 Vbeta and 13 Jbeta primers that the PCR ran. Data came from immunoSEQ multiplex PCR; TCRdb stores just in-frame clones and leaves some out. The sample consists of tens of thousands of clones, more than 70% of them appearing once. The source of the sample is a study of cytomegalovirus exposure and HLA in healthy donors. Study-level results: Cytomegalovirus-associated TCR beta chains were listed, numbering some 150. Available immune exposure information covered CMV serostatus only. The authors later linked a missense DCLRE1C variant to TCR beta V- and J-gene trimming.

This clonotype was obtained from a man younger than 40 in good health and CMV-seropositive. Specimen: PBMCs.

CDR3 protein: CASSIGRERTGELFF. The CDR3 region has the DNA TGTGCCAGTAGTATAGGGAGGGAAAGGACCGGGGAGCTGTTTTTT. The rearrangement uses TRBV19 and TRBJ2-2; tentative D call: TRBD2 (6 bases). The germline V and J ends were trimmed by 1 base and 5 bases, with 11 bases remaining between them. Germline lookup yields CDR1 LNHDA and CDR2 SQIVND (reference sequence). There are 15 residues in the CDR3.